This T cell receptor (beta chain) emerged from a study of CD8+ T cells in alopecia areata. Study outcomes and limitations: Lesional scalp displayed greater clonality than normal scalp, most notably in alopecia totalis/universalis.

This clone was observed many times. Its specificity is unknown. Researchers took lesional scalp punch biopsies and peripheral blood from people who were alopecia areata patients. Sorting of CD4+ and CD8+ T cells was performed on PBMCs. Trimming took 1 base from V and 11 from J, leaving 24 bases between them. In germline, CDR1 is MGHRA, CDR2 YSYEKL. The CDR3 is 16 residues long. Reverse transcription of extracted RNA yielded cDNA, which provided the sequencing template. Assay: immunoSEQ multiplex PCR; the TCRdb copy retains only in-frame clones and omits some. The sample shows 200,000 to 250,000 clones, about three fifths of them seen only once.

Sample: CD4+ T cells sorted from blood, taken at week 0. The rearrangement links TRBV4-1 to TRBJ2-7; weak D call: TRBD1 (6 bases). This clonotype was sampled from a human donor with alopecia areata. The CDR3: CASSQGLSGERMGKYF. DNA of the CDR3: TGCGCCAGCAGCCAAGGGTTGTCAGGGGAGAGGATGGGAAAGTACTTC.